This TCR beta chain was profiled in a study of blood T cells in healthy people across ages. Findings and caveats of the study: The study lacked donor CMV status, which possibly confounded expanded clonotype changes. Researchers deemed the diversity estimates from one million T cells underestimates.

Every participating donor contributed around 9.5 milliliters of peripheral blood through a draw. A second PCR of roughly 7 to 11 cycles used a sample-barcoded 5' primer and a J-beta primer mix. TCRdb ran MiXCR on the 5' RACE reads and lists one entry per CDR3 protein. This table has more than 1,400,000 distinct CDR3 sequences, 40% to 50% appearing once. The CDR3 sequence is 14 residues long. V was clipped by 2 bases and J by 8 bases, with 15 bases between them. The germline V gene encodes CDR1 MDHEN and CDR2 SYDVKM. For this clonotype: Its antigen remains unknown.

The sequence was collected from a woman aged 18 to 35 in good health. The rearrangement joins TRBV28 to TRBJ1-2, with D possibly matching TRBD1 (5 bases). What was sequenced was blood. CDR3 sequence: CASSLVGGIGGYTF. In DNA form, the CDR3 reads TGTGCCAGCAGTTTAGTCGGGGGAATAGGGGGCTACACCTTC.